The entry below describes one T cell receptor (beta chain). Its target is unknown. The CDR3 is 13 residues long. Germline V gives CDR1 LNHNV, CDR2 YYDKDF (reference sequence). V was cut by 11 bases and J by 7 bases, with 21 bases left in between. TCRdb's copy holds only in-frame clones and misses some; the assay was immunoSEQ multiplex PCR. Among nearly 110,000 clones, approximately 90% were seen once, and the ten largest hold 1.2%. The source of the sample is a study of OX40 agonist ivuxolimab in advanced cancers. Points from the study as a whole: With doses of 0.1 to 3.0 mg/kg, CD4+ and CD8+ blood T cells had undergone clonal expansion by week 6. CD4+ T cells averaged fewer expanded clones than CD8+ T cells.

This TCR was recovered from an adult with an advanced solid tumor such as melanoma, head and neck, liver or kidney cancer. The sample consisted of CD4+ or CD8+ T cells sorted from blood, taken in a trial of the OX40 agonist ivuxolimab. The chain is built from TRBV15 and TRBJ2-7, with D hard to call. CDR3 DNA sequence: TGTGCCTCCCGCAAATCGGTATCTAGGGAGCAGTACTTC. It translates to CASRKSVSREQYF. Full variable domain (missing parts from reference TRBV15 and TRBJ2-7): DAMVIQNPRYQVTQFGKPVTLSCSQTLNHNVMYWYQQKSSQAPKLLFHYYDKDFNNEADTPDNFQSRRPNTSFCFLDIRSPGLGDTAMYLCASRKSVSREQYFGPGTRLTVT.